These 19 T cell receptor beta chains were all obtained from the same sample, sequenced in a study of cytotoxic CD8 clonotypes in ibrutinib-treated CLL. Data came from immunoSEQ multiplex PCR; TCRdb stores just in-frame clones and leaves some out. The sample includes about 160,000 clones, roughly 80% of them seen just once. The sample in question was PBMCs, obtained after 12 months of ibrutinib treatment. Source of these receptors: a human donor with chronic lymphocytic leukemia.

The V gene is TRBV28, the J gene TRBJ2-7; maybe TRBD2 (5 bases). Trimming took off 5 bases at V and 2 bases at J, with 10 bases between the two ends. Germline CDR1 reads MDHEN; CDR2 reads SYDVKM. The CDR3 sequence is 13 residues long. The CDR3 sequence: CASSRRVTYEQYF. In DNA form, the CDR3 reads TGTGCCAGCAGTCGGCGGGTGACCTACGAGCAGTACTTC.

CDR3 in amino acids: CASSLQGRNEKLFF. CDR3 nucleotide sequence: TGTGCCAGCAGCTTACAGGGTCGGAATGAAAAACTGTTTTTT. V gene TRBV7-2 combines with J gene TRBJ1-4, with a weak D call TRBD1 (5 bases). The CDR3 spans 14 residues. Per germline, CDR1 SGHTA and CDR2 FQGNSA. The germline V and J ends were trimmed by 2 bases and 5 bases, with 9 bases remaining between them.

The V and J genes are TRBV13 and TRBJ2-7, with TRBD1 matching over 10 bases. Germline V CDR1 and CDR2: PRHDT, FYEKMQ (reference sequence). J gave up 2 bases and V 5 bases, and 3 bases lay outside the gene matches. The CDR3 has 14 amino acids. This CDR3 reads CASSRGQGTYEQYF. The CDR3 nucleotides are TGTGCCAGCAGCCGGGGACAGGGGACCTACGAGCAGTACTTC.

J is TRBJ2-5 and V is TRBV5-5; D possibly corresponds to TRBD1 (6 bases). CDR3 length equals 14 residues. The V and J ends lost 3 bases and 3 bases respectively, with 12 bases between them. CDR1 is SGHKS, CDR2 YYEKEE, per germline (reference sequence). The CDR3 DNA follows: TGTGCCAGCAGCTACTCCTACAGGGAAGAGACCCAGTACTTC. This sequence encodes CASSYSYREETQYF.

This sequence joins TRBV19 and TRBJ2-5; D ambiguous. The V gene's germline CDR1 is LNHDA and CDR2 SQIVND (reference sequence). The CDR3 covers 13 residues. The germline V and J ends were trimmed by 2 bases and 1 base, with 5 bases remaining between them. The CDR3 bases are TGTGCCAGTAGTATAAATCGCCAAGAGACCCAGTACTTC. Amino acids: CASSINRQETQYF.

The chain has TRBV7-6 and TRBJ2-7; the match to TRBD1 covers 9 bases. Germline loops: CDR1 SGHVS, CDR2 FNYEAQ. Trimming took 1 base from V and 3 from J; bases not matched to a gene: 7. The CDR3 is made up of 16 amino acids. The CDR3 bases are TGTGCCAGCAGCTTAGGCGGGGGACAGGGCGACTACGAGCAGTACTTC. It specifies CASSLGGGQGDYEQYF.

The chain links TRBV27 to TRBJ2-7, with 10 bases that match TRBD1. The CDR3 runs 15 residues. Germline CDR1 MNHEY, CDR2 SMNVEV (reference sequence). V lost 1 base and J lost 4; bases outside the gene matches: 4. The CDR3, as DNA: TGTGCCAGCAGTTTATTTGTGGGACAGGGGTACGAGCAGTACTTC. This encodes CASSLFVGQGYEQYF.

CDR3 sequence: CASKGRGGAGQPQHF. CDR3 DNA: TGTGCCAGCAAAGGGAGGGGGGGGGCAGGTCAGCCCCAGCATTTT. This rearrangement joins TRBV27 to TRBJ1-5; D may be TRBD1 (6 bases). The germline gives CDR1 MNHEY, CDR2 SMNVEV (reference sequence). The CDR3 contains 15 residues. Between the trimmed V and J ends, which lost 7 bases and 6 bases, there was a span of 19 bases.

V and J are TRBV4-2 and TRBJ1-2; 7 nucleotides match TRBD1. CDR1 is LGHNA and CDR2 is YNFKEQ in the germline V gene. J lost 4 bases, V lost 4 bases, and 12 bases had no gene match. This CDR3 region has 16 residues. The CDR3 protein is CASSPGGGGAAYGYTF. CDR3 nucleotide sequence: TGTGCCAGCAGCCCAGGAGGAGGGGGCGCCGCCTATGGCTACACCTTC.

This chain links TRBV4-3 with TRBJ2-3; D is ambiguous. The CDR3 runs to 19 residues. The germline V gene encodes CDR1 LGHNA and CDR2 YSLEER. Trimming left V 0 bases short and J 0 bases short, with 19 bases between. For the CDR3, the DNA is TGCGCCAGCAGCCAAGATTTCTGGAAACTTGCCGCTAGCACAGATACGCAGTATTTT. It translates to CASSQDFWKLAASTDTQYF.

This clone showed up just once. This chain connects TRBV5-4 to TRBJ2-3; D unclear. The CDR3 length is 14 residues. V was clipped by 6 bases and J by 3 bases, with 14 bases between them. Germline V lookup: CDR1 SGHNT, CDR2 YYREEE (reference sequence). The CDR3 nucleotides read TGTGCCAGCACCTCTCTGGCGGTTACAGATACGCAGTATTTT. This codes for CASTSLAVTDTQYF.

This chain links TRBV4-2 with TRBJ1-2, with no clear D. Between the trimmed V and J ends, which lost 4 bases and 5 bases, there was a span of 17 bases. The CDR3 is 15 residues long. CDR1 and CDR2 from the germline V gene are LGHNA and YNFKEQ. The CDR3 loop reads CASSPSSRVRYGYTF. CDR3 nucleotides: TGTGCCAGCAGCCCATCGAGTAGGGTAAGATATGGCTACACCTTC.

The chain combines TRBV28 with TRBJ1-1; 7 nucleotides line up with TRBD1. Losses at the gene ends were 5 bases for V and 10 bases for J; bases not matched to a gene: 7. This CDR3 is 12 amino acids long. Looked up from germline, CDR1 is MDHEN and CDR2 is SYDVKM. The CDR3 DNA sequence: TGTGCCAGCAGTACCAGGGACAGTGTAGCTTTCTTT. This sequence encodes CASSTRDSVAFF.

The rearrangement uses TRBV27 and TRBJ2-7, with 9 positions matching TRBD1. The V segment lost 2 bases and the J segment 3 bases; nucleotides outside the gene matches: 11. The CDR3 spans 17 residues. Per germline, CDR1 MNHEY and CDR2 SMNVEV (reference sequence). The CDR3 reads CASSLPPRTGVNYEQYF. The CDR3 DNA follows: TGTGCCAGCAGTTTACCGCCCCGGACAGGGGTAAACTACGAGCAGTACTTC.

J is TRBJ2-7 and V is TRBV5-5; TRBD2 might be the D (6 bases). The ends were cut back, 0 bases at V and 1 base at J, with 14 bases in the middle. The germline gives CDR1 SGHKS, CDR2 YYEKEE (reference sequence). The CDR3 runs to 16 residues. The CDR3 sequence: CASSLALARLSYEQYF. In DNA, the CDR3 is TGTGCCAGCAGCTTGGCGCTAGCGAGGCTATCCTACGAGCAGTACTTC.

The V and J genes are TRBV4-3 and TRBJ2-3; 11 bases are shared with TRBD2. CDR1 is LGHNA and CDR2 is YSLEER in the germline V gene. J lost 6 bases, V lost 6 bases, and 14 bases had no gene match. This CDR3 contains 17 residues. As DNA, the CDR3 is TGCGCCAGCAGTGGGAGGGGGCTAGCGGGGGGCCCGGATACGCAGTATTTT. The encoded protein is CASSGRGLAGGPDTQYF.

This clone was detected a few times. This chain connects TRBV19 to TRBJ1-1; D remains unclear. V lost 5 bases, J lost 2 bases, and 9 bases lay in between. CDR3 length equals 13 residues. Germline V CDR1 and CDR2: LNHDA, SQIVND (reference sequence). CDR3 sequence: CASSVTANTEAFF. CDR3 DNA sequence: TGTGCCAGTAGTGTGACGGCAAACACTGAAGCTTTCTTT.

This chain joins TRBV12-5 and TRBJ2-5; D not resolved. Trimming stripped 1 base from V and 3 bases from J, with 15 bases between. This CDR3 spans 16 amino acids. Germline V gene lookup returns CDR1 LGHNT and CDR2 FRNRAP. The CDR3 loop reads CASGLGSTGPEETQYF. For the CDR3, the DNA is TGTGCTAGTGGTTTGGGATCAACGGGTCCAGAAGAGACCCAGTACTTC.

The chain uses TRBV11-2 and TRBJ1-4; D not resolved. From germline, CDR1 is SGHAT and CDR2 FQNNGV. V was pared by 2 bases and J by 5 bases, with 6 bases between. This CDR3 has 13 residues. The CDR3 DNA reads as TGTGCCAGCAGCTTAAAGGTCAATGAAAAACTGTTTTTT. It yields the protein CASSLKVNEKLFF.